A selection of T cell receptor beta chains follows, all from one sample in a study of T cells in Graves' hyperthyroidism and ophthalmopathy. TCRdb processed the multiplex PCR reads anew with MiXCR; each CDR3 protein has one entry. The table has 490,000 or so distinct CDR3 sequences, roughly 21% seen once. Sequencing input: blood. The receptors were sampled from a man aged 40-50 years with Graves' ophthalmopathy. The CDR3 runs from the conserved cysteine through the conserved F or W. The D gene is left open where the match is weak. Only part of the rows carry a size: once, few, many, or a class if the clone is expanded.

J	size	V	D	DNA	CDR3
TRBJ2-1	-	TRBV7-2	-	TGTGCCAGCAGCTTAGCAGGACTGTTTGAGCAGTTCTTC	CASSLAGLFEQFF
TRBJ2-3	many	TRBV12-3/TRBV12-4	-	TGTGCCAGCAGTTTAGGGACCCATGGAGATACGCAGTATTTT	CASSLGTHGDTQYF
TRBJ1-1	-	TRBV14	-	TGTGCCAGCAGCCGGGAGACAGGTCATGCCACTGAAGCTTTCTTT	CASSRETGHATEAFF
TRBJ2-3	-	TRBV9	-	TGTGCCAGCAGCGTAGGGGGGGGGCAGTCTACAGATACGCAGTATTTT	CASSVGGGQSTDTQYF
TRBJ2-5	many	TRBV5-1	TRBD2	TGCGCCAGCGAAAGGGCGGGGGGGGCCAACCAAGAGACCCAGTACTTC	CASERAGGANQETQYF
TRBJ2-3	-	TRBV14	TRBD2	TGTGCCAGCAGCCAAGACTGGCTAGCGGGAGGTAGCACAGATACGCAGTATTTT	CASSQDWLAGGSTDTQYF
TRBJ2-1	-	TRBV29-1	TRBD2	TGCAGCGTCGAGCGGGAGGGATCCTACAATGAGCAGTTCTTC	CSVEREGSYNEQFF
TRBJ2-1	-	TRBV6-2/TRBV6-3	TRBD2	TGTGCCAGCAGTCCCCCGATTGGGGGGGCCTACAATGAGCAGTTCTTC	CASSPPIGGAYNEQFF
TRBJ2-3	many	TRBV7-2	TRBD2	TGTGCCAGCAGCTTCAAGCGGGTTTCGCGGGAGAAGACAGATACGCAGTATTTT	CASSFKRVSREKTDTQYF
TRBJ1-2	many	TRBV12-3/TRBV12-4	-	TGTGCCAGCAGCCCACAGGGTGTAAAGTATGGCTACACCTTC	CASSPQGVKYGYTF
TRBJ2-3	-	TRBV6-1	TRBD1	TGTGCCGCCGGGACAGTTAGAGATACGCAGTATTTT	CAAGTVRDTQYF
TRBJ2-1	-	TRBV20-1	-	TGCAGTGCTAGAGACCCCATAAATGAGCAGTTCTTC	CSARDPINEQFF
TRBJ1-2	many	TRBV2	-	TGTGCCAGCAGTGACCGCAGGGCCATTTATGGCTACACCTTC	CASSDRRAIYGYTF
TRBJ2-3	-	TRBV4-2	TRBD2	TGTGCCAGCAGCCAAGACACATGGGGCGGGAGGGCCGGAGATACGCAGTATTTT	CASSQDTWGGRAGDTQYF
TRBJ2-1	few	TRBV24-1	TRBD2	TGTGCCACCAGTGAGCGGGGACTAGCGGGTTCTTACAATGAGCAGTTCTTC	CATSERGLAGSYNEQFF
TRBJ2-5	-	TRBV14	-	TGTGCCAGCAGCCTACCCTTCTCCGAGACCCAGTACTTC	CASSLPFSETQYF
TRBJ2-7	few	TRBV6-1	-	TGTGCCAGCAGAAAAGGGACTCGGATAGAGGAGCAGTACTTC	CASRKGTRIEEQYF
TRBJ2-3	-	TRBV15	-	TGTGCCACCAGCAGAGATCTCACTGATACGCAGTATTTT	CATSRDLTDTQYF
TRBJ2-5	-	TRBV20-1	-	TGCAGTGCGCACCCCTCCGGGGCCCAGTACTTC	CSAHPSGAQYF
TRBJ2-7	few	TRBV13	TRBD1	TGTGCCAGCAGCTTAGACGGGACAGGGGGTTCTCTCTACGAGCAGTACTTC	CASSLDGTGGSLYEQYF
TRBJ2-3	-	TRBV10-3	-	TGTGCCATCAGTGAGTCGACAGGGCGGGGGAACCGGGGAGATACGCAGTATTTT	CAISESTGRGNRGDTQYF
TRBJ2-1	-	TRBV20-1	TRBD2	TGCAGTGCTGATAGCGGGGGAGGTGACAATGAGCAGTTCTTC	CSADSGGGDNEQFF
TRBJ2-7	-	TRBV24-1	TRBD1	TGTGCCACCAGTGACCACCGACAGGGTAAGGGGATTCGGTCCTACGGGCAGTACTTC	CATSDHRQGKGIRSYGQYF
TRBJ2-1	medium-sized	TRBV10-3	TRBD2	TGTGCCATTTTAGCGGGGGGGCTTAATGAGCAGTTCTTC	CAILAGGLNEQFF
TRBJ2-5	few	TRBV13	TRBD1	TGTGCCAGCAGCCTGGGACAGGGGACCCAAGAGACCCAGTACTTC	CASSLGQGTQETQYF
TRBJ1-2	few	TRBV5-6	TRBD1	TGTGCCAGCAGCCTCGCACCGGGACAGGGTCCTGGCTACACCTTC	CASSLAPGQGPGYTF
TRBJ2-5	many	TRBV6-2/TRBV6-3	-	TGTGCCAGCAGTGACTGGGGGGCATCTTCGGCAGAGACCCAGTACTTC	CASSDWGASSAETQYF
TRBJ2-7	once	TRBV25-1	-	TGTGCCAGCAGTGAATATGGCGGCTACGAGCAGTACTTC	CASSEYGGYEQYF
TRBJ2-5	many	TRBV12-3/TRBV12-4	-	TGTGCCAGCAGCCCGGACAGCTTGGGGCAGAAGACCCAGTACTTC	CASSPDSLGQKTQYF
TRBJ2-7	-	TRBV9	TRBD2	TGTGCCAGCAGCGACCACTCCACGGGAGGATACGAGCAGTACTTC	CASSDHSTGGYEQYF
TRBJ2-1	-	TRBV4-1	-	TGCGCCAGCAGCCAAGTTGGGACGGGACCCTACAATGAGCAGTTCTTC	CASSQVGTGPYNEQFF
TRBJ1-6	-	TRBV5-1	-	TGCGCCAGCAGTTTGGGGTTTAATAGGTCACCCCTCCACTTT	CASSLGFNRSPLHF
TRBJ2-7	few	TRBV7-9	-	TGTGCCAGCAGCTCCGAATACGAGCAGTACTTC	CASSSEYEQYF
TRBJ2-5	-	TRBV30	TRBD1	TGTGCCTGCTCCGGGACAGGGAGGGGAGAGACCCAGTACTTC	CACSGTGRGETQYF
TRBJ2-1	-	TRBV12-3/TRBV12-4	TRBD2	TGTGCCAGCAGTTTAAATCTTGAGCCGGATGGGACTAGCGGGAGGCTGGACTACAATGAGCAGTTCTTC	CASSLNLEPDGTSGRLDYNEQFF
TRBJ2-2	many	TRBV27	TRBD1	TGTGCCAGCAGTCCCGGCAGGGGGCTGTCCGGGGAGCTGTTTTTT	CASSPGRGLSGELFF
TRBJ1-2	many	TRBV6-1	TRBD1	TGTGCCAGCAGCGACAGGGGCGCCGTCTATGGCTACACCTTC	CASSDRGAVYGYTF
TRBJ2-3	many	TRBV20-1	-	TGCAGTGCTCACGGGAGAAACGGAGATACGCAGTATTTT	CSAHGRNGDTQYF
TRBJ1-2	-	TRBV6-6	TRBD1	TGTGCCAGCAGTTACCAGACAGGGACCTATGGCTACACCTTC	CASSYQTGTYGYTF
TRBJ1-4	many	TRBV3-1	-	TGTGCCAGCAGCCAAGGATCGAGCGAAAAACTGTTTTTT	CASSQGSSEKLFF
TRBJ2-5	few	TRBV19	-	TGTGCCAGTAGTTTCGACACCAACCAAGAGACCCAGTACTTC	CASSFDTNQETQYF
TRBJ1-2	many	TRBV5-1	-	TGCGCCAGCAGCTTATTGACAGGCGAGGGATCTTATGGCTACACCTTC	CASSLLTGEGSYGYTF
TRBJ2-5	few	TRBV12-3/TRBV12-4	-	TGTGCCGGCAGTTTAGGAACAAACCAAGAGACCCAGTACTTC	CAGSLGTNQETQYF
TRBJ2-5	many	TRBV2	TRBD1	TGTGCCGGAAGGGACAGGGCCCTCGAGACCCAGTACTTC	CAGRDRALETQYF
TRBJ2-7	many	TRBV18	-	TGTGCCAGCTCACTCAACGGGCCTCCCGGCGAGCAGTACTTC	CASSLNGPPGEQYF
TRBJ1-1	many	TRBV27	-	TGTGCCAGCAGTTGGGCCGAGGGGGGAGCTGAAGCTTTCTTT	CASSWAEGGAEAFF
TRBJ2-3	few	TRBV27	TRBD1	TGTGCCAGCAGCATTCGGACAGGGGCCTACACAGATACGCAGTATTTT	CASSIRTGAYTDTQYF
TRBJ2-2	-	TRBV7-2	-	TGTGCCAGCAGCTTACGAACATTGCCTGGACCCTATAACACCGGGGAGCTGTTTTTT	CASSLRTLPGPYNTGELFF
TRBJ2-5	few	TRBV19	-	TGTGCCAGTAGTATAAGTTTGGGAGAGACCCAGTACTTC	CASSISLGETQYF
TRBJ1-5	many	TRBV6-1	-	TGTGCCAGCAGCCAGACAGGCGATAGCAATCAGCCCCAGCATTTT	CASSQTGDSNQPQHF
TRBJ2-1	-	TRBV4-1	-	TGCGCCAGCAGCCAAGTAGGGAAGAGCTCCTACAATGAGCAGTTCTTC	CASSQVGKSSYNEQFF
TRBJ2-1	few	TRBV29-1	TRBD2	TGCAGCGTTGAAGGTTCGAGCGGGGCTTCCAGGTTCTTC	CSVEGSSGASRFF
TRBJ1-2	-	TRBV15	-	TGTGCCACCAGCAGATTTCCCACCAGTCGGGGAGGGAATGGCTACACCTTC	CATSRFPTSRGGNGYTF
TRBJ1-2	-	TRBV28	-	TGTGCCCTCCAGGGGAGATTGGGCGGCTACACCTTC	CALQGRLGGYTF
TRBJ2-1	many	TRBV11-2	-	TGTGCCAGCAGCCGGGACTTCAATGAGCAGTTCTTC	CASSRDFNEQFF